Described below is a single T cell receptor (beta chain) sequence and its context. V was clipped by 1 base and J by 4 bases, with 13 bases between them. Germline CDR1 is SGHVS and CDR2 is FQNEAQ. The CDR3 is made up of 15 amino acids. The sample comes from a study of shared clonotypes between healthy human individuals. Some clones are missing from TCRdb's copy, which holds only in-frame ones; the method was immunoSEQ multiplex PCR. The top ten clones hold 10% to 15% of a sample with fewer than 600,000 clones, 79% of them seen once. The clonotype originates from a woman between 35 and 50 years old in good health. Some clones in this sample may be carry-over from other donors' samples. This sequence joins TRBV7-8 and TRBJ1-2; possible D gene TRBD1, 6 bases. The specimen sequenced was PBMCs. The CDR3 sequence: CASSLGGTTIYGYTF. CDR3 sequence (DNA): TGTGCCAGCAGCTTAGGGGGGACAACCATCTATGGCTACACCTTC.